These 32 T cell receptor beta chains came from one sample sequenced in a study of blood T cell repertoires in COVID-19. Assay used: immunoSEQ multiplex PCR; TCRdb lists only in-frame clones, some missing. Of tens of thousands of clones listed, roughly 87% are singletons. Sequenced material: peripheral blood. All receptors derive from a woman aged 55 to 70 with COVID-19, enrolled during active disease.

This clone appeared a single time. The chain employs TRBV5-6 and TRBJ1-5; maybe TRBD1 (5 bases). The CDR3 sequence is 18 residues long. The germline V gene has CDR1 SGHDT and CDR2 YYEEEE. Trimming stripped 3 bases from V and 0 bases from J, with 19 bases between. CDR3 in amino acids: CASSSTNRVGVSNQPQHF. DNA of the CDR3: TGTGCCAGCAGCTCCACGAATCGGGTAGGGGTTAGCAATCAGCCCCAGCATTTT.

The chain carries TRBV6-5 and TRBJ1-1; D is ambiguous. Germline V gives CDR1 MNHEY, CDR2 SVGAGI. Trimming took off 6 bases at V and 4 bases at J, with 9 bases between the two ends. The CDR3 is 12 amino acids. The CDR3 DNA sequence: TGTGCCAGCAGGGCATATGGCACTGAAGCTTTCTTT. This codes for CASRAYGTEAFF.

The V and J genes are TRBV10-3 and TRBJ2-7; 10 bases match TRBD1. V gave up 6 bases and J gave up 3 bases; unmatched junction bases: 5. There are 14 residues in the CDR3. The germline CDR1 and CDR2 sequences are ENHRY and SYGVKD. In DNA, the CDR3 is TGTGCCATCAGGGCGGGACAGGGGAACTACGAGCAGTACTTC. It translates to CAIRAGQGNYEQYF.

The sample holds one count of this clone. This chain uses TRBV30 with TRBJ2-1, with unresolved D. CDR1 is GTSNPN and CDR2 is SVGIG in the germline V gene (reference sequence). The V end lost 3 bases, the J end lost 3 bases, and 12 bases lay between the germline ends. This CDR3 contains 14 residues. CDR3 DNA sequence: TGTGCCTGGAGCGGTGTTCCTCTCTACAATGAGCAGTTCTTC. Its protein is CAWSGVPLYNEQFF.

The gene calls are TRBV19 and TRBJ2-1; 10 bases are a match to TRBD2. V dropped 3 bases and J dropped 6; count of bases not matched to a gene: 5. Germline V lookup: CDR1 LNHDA, CDR2 SQIVND (reference sequence). The CDR3 loop spans 15 amino acids. CDR3 bases: TGTGCCAGTAGTATCCCTAGCGGGGGTCGCAATGAGCAGTTCTTC. It codes for CASSIPSGGRNEQFF. Looking up the rest from reference TRBV19 and TRBJ2-1 gives the full variable domain: DGGITQSPKYLFRKEGQNVTLSCEQNLNHDAMYWYRQDPGQGLRLIYYSQIVNDFQKGDIAEGYSVSREKKESFPLTVTSAQKNPTAFYLCASSIPSGGRNEQFFGPGTRLTVL.

V gene TRBV3-1 (or the pseudogene TRBV3-2) combines with J gene TRBJ2-1, with 9 positions matching TRBD2. V trimming: 0 bases; J trimming: 1 base; junction bases outside the gene matches: 1. CDR1 is LGHDT and CDR2 is YNNKEL in the germline V gene (reference sequence). CDR3 length: 16 amino acids. The CDR3: CASSQERGGSYNEQFF. CDR3 in DNA: TGTGCCAGCAGCCAAGAGCGGGGGGGGTCCTACAATGAGCAGTTCTTC.

The chain recombines TRBV6-1 with TRBJ2-4, with D hard to call. Germline CDR1 MNHNS, CDR2 SASEGT. The CDR3 runs to 15 residues. The germline V and J ends were trimmed by 1 base and 0 bases, with 7 bases remaining between them. In DNA, the CDR3 is TGTGCCAGCAGTGAAGGTCGCGTAGCCAAAAACATTCAGTACTTC. It is translated as CASSEGRVAKNIQYF.

The chain employs TRBV15 and TRBJ2-3, with 8 bases identical to TRBD2. J lost 11 bases, V lost 0 bases, and 4 bases had no gene match. CDR1 LNHNV and CDR2 YYDKDF come from the germline V gene (reference sequence). The length of the CDR3 is 13 residues. CDR3 in amino acids: CATSRDNLAGQYF. CDR3 DNA sequence: TGTGCCACCAGCAGAGATAACCTAGCGGGGCAGTATTTT.

This chain uses TRBV6-1 with TRBJ1-6, with 9 bases matching TRBD1. V shed 2 bases, J shed 9 bases, and the junction held 5 bases outside the gene matches. This CDR3 is built from 15 residues. Germline V gene lookup returns CDR1 MNHNS and CDR2 SASEGT. The CDR3 region has the DNA TGTGCCAGCAGTGAACCGGGACAGGGAACTTCACCCCTCCACTTT. Amino acid sequence: CASSEPGQGTSPLHF.

The genes are TRBV6-5 and TRBJ1-3; 8 bases are a match to TRBD1. The CDR3 has 14 amino acids. The germline V gene encodes CDR1 MNHEY and CDR2 SVGAGI. The trim removed 6 bases at V and 6 bases at J, leaving 7 bases unmatched. The chain's CDR3 is CASSQPDRANTIYF. In DNA form, the CDR3 reads TGTGCCAGCAGCCAACCGGACAGGGCAAACACCATATATTTT.

The V and J genes are TRBV7-9 and TRBJ2-5; 8 nucleotides line up with TRBD2. Germline values: CDR1 SEHNR, CDR2 FQNEAQ (reference sequence). V shed 5 bases and J 1 base; nucleotides not matched to a gene: 9. The CDR3 sequence is 16 residues long. The CDR3 bases are TGTGCCAGCAGCCCAGGACGGGGGGGATTCCAAGAGACCCAGTACTTC. It encodes CASSPGRGGFQETQYF.

V gene TRBV12-3 or TRBV12-4 combines with J gene TRBJ1-2; D ambiguous. The CDR3 has 13 amino acids. V was trimmed by 3 bases and J by 6 bases, leaving 11 bases between them. The CDR3 reads CASSLGGSNGYTF. The DNA of the CDR3 is TGTGCCAGCAGTTTGGGAGGCTCGAATGGCTACACCTTC.

This clone turned up a few times. The V call is TRBV2, the J call TRBJ1-1; D perhaps matches TRBD1 (6 bases). Germline-derived CDR1 and CDR2 are SNHLY and FYNNEI. V lost 4 bases, J lost 11 bases, and 14 bases lay in between. The CDR3 runs to 12 residues. The chain's CDR3 is CASSGQDAWAFF. Here the CDR3 DNA reads TGTGCCAGCAGTGGACAGGACGCTTGGGCTTTCTTT.

This chain connects TRBV6-5 to TRBJ1-6; TRBD1 is a possible D gene (6 bases). This CDR3 has 16 amino acids. V lost 4 bases to trimming and J lost 2 bases, with 12 bases between them. Germline assignment: CDR1 MNHEY and CDR2 SVGAGI. Here the CDR3 DNA reads TGTGCCAGCAGTTCCACAGACAGGACCTATAATTCACCCCTCCACTTT. Its translation: CASSSTDRTYNSPLHF.

This chain connects TRBV10-1 to TRBJ1-2; TRBD1 is a possible D gene (6 bases). The length of the CDR3 is 16 residues. Looked up from germline, CDR1 is WNHNN and CDR2 is SYGVQD (reference sequence). V lost 4 bases, J lost 2 bases, and 17 bases lay in between. The CDR3 loop is CASSVQGRKSNYGYTF. The CDR3 region has the DNA TGCGCCAGCAGTGTCCAGGGGCGGAAGTCGAACTATGGCTACACCTTC.

This rearrangement joins TRBV2 to TRBJ2-3; D gene unclear. V lost 8 bases and J 0 bases, leaving 12 bases between the germline ends. Germline V lookup: CDR1 SNHLY, CDR2 FYNNEI. The CDR3 sequence is 14 residues long. CDR3 loop: CASQRTTSTDTQYF. DNA for the CDR3: TGTGCCAGCCAGCGTACTACTAGCACAGATACGCAGTATTTT. Combining the CDR3 with reference TRBV2 and TRBJ2-3 gives the whole variable domain EPEVTQTPSHQVTQMGQEVILRCVPISNHLYFYWYRQILGQKVEFLVSFYNNEISEKSEIFDDQFSVERPDGSNFTLKIRSTKLEDSAMYFCASQRTTSTDTQYFGPGTRLTVL.

This chain links TRBV5-1 with TRBJ2-7, with D perhaps matching TRBD2 (5 bases). Trimming cost V 4 bases and J 0 bases, with 17 bases left between them. Germline CDR1 is SGHRS and CDR2 is YFSETQ. The CDR3 has 16 residues. The CDR3 is CASSIGPKGSSYEQYF. The CDR3 DNA sequence: TGCGCCAGCAGCATCGGACCAAAAGGGAGCTCCTACGAGCAGTACTTC.

This chain joins TRBV6-6 and TRBJ1-4; no definite D call. V lost 6 bases and J 2 bases, leaving 10 bases between the germline ends. This CDR3 spans 14 amino acids. The germline V gene encodes CDR1 MNHNY and CDR2 SVGAGI (reference sequence). The CDR3 DNA reads TGTGCCAGCAGAAACCCCGGGACTAATGAAAAACTGTTTTTT. Protein product: CASRNPGTNEKLFF.

V gene TRBV24-1 combines with J gene TRBJ1-5, with 7 bases aligning to TRBD1. CDR3 length equals 16 residues. Germline values: CDR1 KGHDR, CDR2 SFDVKD. The ends lost 4 bases at V and 0 bases at J; junction bases unmatched: 5. The CDR3 loop is CATSDRTGNSNQPQHF. The CDR3 coding sequence is TGTGCCACCAGTGACCGGACAGGTAATAGCAATCAGCCCCAGCATTTT.

J is TRBJ1-5 and V is TRBV6-2 or TRBV6-3, with 7 nucleotides matching TRBD1. This CDR3 has 14 residues. The ends lost 5 bases at V and 5 bases at J; junction bases unmatched: 6. Looked up from germline, CDR1 is MNHEY and CDR2 is SVGEGT. In nucleotides, the CDR3 is TGTGCCAGCAGTCCGACAGGGTCTCATCAGCCCCAGCATTTT. The encoded protein is CASSPTGSHQPQHF.

This clone was found once. The chain links TRBV7-9 to TRBJ2-7, with D maybe TRBD2 (5 bases). V gave up 6 bases and J gave up 0 bases, with 12 bases separating them. CDR1 and CDR2 from the germline V gene are SEHNR and FQNEAQ (reference sequence). The CDR3 sequence is 14 residues long. The CDR3 region has the DNA TGTGCCAGCAGAGGAGCGGCGAACTCCTACGAGCAGTACTTC. Amino acid sequence: CASRGAANSYEQYF.

This clone was detected once. CDR3 residues: CASSRQGPSYEQYF. CDR3 sequence (DNA): TGTGCCAGCAGTCGACAGGGGCCCTCCTACGAGCAGTACTTC. The rearrangement joins TRBV27 to TRBJ2-7, with TRBD1 matching over 8 bases. There are 14 residues in the CDR3. V was pared by 5 bases and J by 0 bases, with 3 bases of the junction left unmatched. Germline V gives CDR1 MNHEY, CDR2 SMNVEV (reference sequence).

The rearrangement joins TRBV7-9 to TRBJ2-1; TRBD2 matches 10 bases. The CDR3 runs 15 residues. CDR1 SEHNR and CDR2 FQNEAQ come from the germline V gene (reference sequence). V lost 6 bases, J lost 3 bases, and 5 bases stayed unmatched. The CDR3 bases are TGTGCCAGCAGGCCCGGGACTAGCGTCTACAATGAGCAGTTCTTC. This translates into CASRPGTSVYNEQFF.

This sequence joins TRBV10-3 and TRBJ2-7; D gene ambiguous. Germline V gene data show CDR1 as ENHRY and CDR2 as SYGVKD. V lost 8 bases to trimming and J lost 3 bases, with 8 bases between them. The CDR3 sequence is 11 residues long. The CDR3, as DNA: TGTGCCATCGGTGGCAGCTACGAGCAGTACTTC. Protein sequence: CAIGGSYEQYF.

V gene TRBV12-5 combines with J gene TRBJ2-2, with a possible D match to TRBD2 (5 bases). Germline V lookup: CDR1 LGHNT, CDR2 FRNRAP. The CDR3 sequence is 17 residues long. The V end lost 4 bases, the J end lost 4 bases, and 19 bases lay between the germline ends. DNA of the CDR3: TGTGCTAGTGGTTCTCCTAGGGAGTTAGGTGGCACCGGGGAGCTGTTTTTT. As protein: CASGSPRELGGTGELFF.

The gene calls are TRBV4-3 and TRBJ1-2; D may be TRBD1 (5 bases). Germline lookup yields CDR1 LGHNA and CDR2 YSLEER. Trimming removed 6 bases from V and 2 bases from J, with 16 bases in between. The CDR3 is 15 residues long. CDR3 DNA: TGCGCCAGCAGTTCCAGGGCAGTTACAAACTATGGCTACACCTTC. Translating gives CASSSRAVTNYGYTF.

The chain uses TRBV6-5 and TRBJ1-6; D not resolved. V lost 2 bases and J 7 bases, leaving 15 bases between the germline ends. CDR1 is MNHEY, CDR2 SVGAGI, per germline. The CDR3 has 16 amino acids. The CDR3 sequence: CASSYRIGRGNSPLHF. The CDR3 DNA is TGTGCCAGCAGTTACAGGATAGGGCGGGGAAATTCACCCCTCCACTTT.

The chain links TRBV6-6 to TRBJ1-2; the match to TRBD1 covers 8 bases. Looked up from germline, CDR1 is MNHNY and CDR2 is SVGAGI (reference sequence). The V gene end was trimmed by 11 bases and the J gene end by 7 bases; junction bases not matched to a gene: 12. The CDR3 loop spans 13 amino acids. Here the CDR3 DNA reads TGTGCCCTCTCTACACAGGGGGGTTTTGGCTACACCTTC. Protein: CALSTQGGFGYTF.

The chain has TRBV7-6 and TRBJ1-3; 7 nucleotides align to TRBD1. The CDR3 has 14 residues. CDR1 is SGHVS, CDR2 FNYEAQ, per germline. V trimming: 5 bases; J trimming: 6 bases; junction bases outside the gene matches: 7. CDR3 sequence (DNA): TGTGCCAGCAGCCCCTCGGGACAGCCAAACACCATATATTTT. It is translated as CASSPSGQPNTIYF.

The rearrangement joins TRBV6-5 to TRBJ2-7; TRBD1 matches at 10 bases. The CDR3 runs to 13 residues. V was pared by 6 bases and J by 5 bases, with 4 bases of the junction left unmatched. CDR1 and CDR2 from the germline V gene are MNHEY and SVGAGI. The CDR3 DNA reads as TGTGCCAGCAGGCGGGGACAGGGGCACGAGCAGTACTTC. It is translated as CASRRGQGHEQYF.

This chain joins TRBV24-1 and TRBJ2-4; 8 positions agree with TRBD1. CDR1 is KGHDR and CDR2 is SFDVKD in the germline V gene. Trimming at V came to 3 bases and at J to 7 bases, leaving 7 bases not matched to a gene. The CDR3 runs 15 residues. The CDR3 DNA is TGTGCCACCAGTGATAGTAGAACAGGGGGGAACATTCAGTACTTC. Protein: CATSDSRTGGNIQYF.

The V gene is TRBV2, the J gene TRBJ1-2; no clear D gene. Trimming left V 6 bases short and J 4 bases short, with 15 bases between. The germline CDR1 and CDR2 sequences are SNHLY and FYNNEI. The CDR3 extends over 14 amino acids. The CDR3 nucleotides read TGTGCCAGCAGCCCAGAGAAGGGAGTCTATGGCTACACCTTC. Translating gives CASSPEKGVYGYTF. The complete variable domain, with remaining parts taken from reference TRBV2 and TRBJ1-2, reads EPEVTQTPSHQVTQMGQEVILRCVPISNHLYFYWYRQILGQKVEFLVSFYNNEISEKSEIFDDQFSVERPDGSNFTLKIRSTKLEDSAMYFCASSPEKGVYGYTFGSGTRLTVV.